This entry lists 8 T cell receptor beta chains sequenced from one sample in a study of T cell responses to AZD1222 COVID-19 vaccine. This table comes from immunoSEQ multiplex PCR, and its TCRdb copy is limited to in-frame clones, with some not included. Here the sample spans approximately 140,000 clones, about 90% being singletons. Sequencing was performed on peripheral blood, taken 28 days after the second AZD1222 dose. These receptors all stem from an adult who received the AZD1222 COVID-19 vaccine.

The CDR3 DNA sequence: TGTGCCAGCAGTGGTCAAACCAGAGAGACCCAGTACTTC. This gives the protein CASSGQTRETQYF. This rearrangement joins TRBV27 to TRBJ2-5; D is uncertain. CDR1 MNHEY and CDR2 SMNVEV come from the germline V gene (reference sequence). The CDR3 contains 13 residues. V shed 5 bases and J shed 4 bases, with 11 bases lying between them.

V usage is TRBV6-5 and J usage is TRBJ2-3; either TRBD1 or TRBD2 may supply D (6 bases each). Between the trimmed V and J ends, which lost 0 bases and 4 bases, there was a span of 11 bases. Germline V lookup: CDR1 MNHEY, CDR2 SVGAGI. The CDR3 extends over 15 amino acids. The CDR3 loop is CASSYSEGVSDTQYF. CDR3 coding DNA: TGTGCCAGCAGTTACTCGGAGGGGGTCTCAGATACGCAGTATTTT.

This clone came up a few times. V usage is TRBV4-3 and J usage is TRBJ1-1; D ambiguous. This CDR3 is 13 amino acids long. Trimming cost V 3 bases and J 3 bases, with 8 bases left between them. The germline V gene encodes CDR1 LGHNA and CDR2 YSLEER. The CDR3, as DNA: TGCGCCAGCAGCCACAACTTACACACTGAAGCTTTCTTT. The encoded protein is CASSHNLHTEAFF.

The CDR3 DNA is TGTGCCATCACGTTTTCACAGGGGGATCGTGGCTACACCTTC. Protein product: CAITFSQGDRGYTF. The genes are TRBV10-3 and TRBJ1-2; 8 bases align to TRBD1. The CDR3 spans 14 residues. V dropped 7 bases and J dropped 7; count of bases not matched to a gene: 11. CDR1 and CDR2 from the germline V gene are ENHRY and SYGVKD.

The J gene is TRBJ1-3, the V gene TRBV28; 9 bases are shared with TRBD1. The V and J ends lost 5 bases and 0 bases, in that order; junction bases with no gene match: 17. The germline CDR1 and CDR2 sequences are MDHEN and SYDVKM. This CDR3 is 20 amino acids long. The CDR3 spells CASSPRAGTGSFISGNTIYF. For the CDR3, the DNA is TGTGCCAGCAGTCCTAGGGCCGGGACAGGGAGTTTCATCTCTGGAAACACCATATATTTT.

The rearrangement joins TRBV19 to TRBJ2-5, with 8 positions matching TRBD1. Germline V gene lookup returns CDR1 LNHDA and CDR2 SQIVND (reference sequence). The CDR3 sequence is 15 residues long. The V and J ends lost 5 bases and 5 bases, in that order; junction bases with no gene match: 10. DNA for the CDR3: TGTGCCAGTAGTCGTCCGGCAGGGGGCTCGGAGACCCAGTACTTC. It yields the protein CASSRPAGGSETQYF.

CDR3 DNA sequence: TGTGCCAGTAGGTCCCGGGTAACAGATACGCAGTATTTT. Residues: CASRSRVTDTQYF. The chain carries TRBV19 and TRBJ2-3; D is uncertain. This CDR3 region has 13 residues. The germline V gene encodes CDR1 LNHDA and CDR2 SQIVND (reference sequence). The V gene lost 6 bases and the J gene lost 3 bases, with 10 bases spanning the gap.

The chain links TRBV28 to TRBJ1-5, with no clear D. From germline, CDR1 is MDHEN and CDR2 SYDVKM. CDR3 size: 15 residues. Trimming removed 5 bases at V and 6 bases at J, with 17 bases between. The CDR3 DNA reads TGTGCCAGCAGTACCCCGTTGGCCCCGGGTCAGCCCCAGCATTTT. It yields the protein CASSTPLAPGQPQHF.